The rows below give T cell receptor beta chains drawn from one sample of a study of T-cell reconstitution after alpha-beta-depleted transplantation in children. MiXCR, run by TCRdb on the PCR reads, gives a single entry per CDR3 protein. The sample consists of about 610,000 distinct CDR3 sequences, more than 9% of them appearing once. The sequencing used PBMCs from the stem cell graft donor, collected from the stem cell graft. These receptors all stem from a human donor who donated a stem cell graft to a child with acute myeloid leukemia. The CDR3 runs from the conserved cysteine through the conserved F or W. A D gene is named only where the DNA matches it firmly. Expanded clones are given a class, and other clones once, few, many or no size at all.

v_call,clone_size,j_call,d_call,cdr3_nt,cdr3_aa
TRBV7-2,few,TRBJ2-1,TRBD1,TGTGCCAGCAGCTTAGTCGGGACAGGGGATTACAATGAGCAGTTCTTC,CASSLVGTGDYNEQFF
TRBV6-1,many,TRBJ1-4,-,TGTGCCAGCAGGCGACAGATCACAACTAATGAAAAACTGTTTTTT,CASRRQITTNEKLFF
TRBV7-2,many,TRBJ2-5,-,TGTGCCAGCAGCTTAGCAGGGCAGCTAAAAGAGACCCAGTACTTC,CASSLAGQLKETQYF
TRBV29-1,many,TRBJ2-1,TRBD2,TGCAGCGTCGGATTGGGACTAGCGGTTTACAATGAGCAGTTCTTC,CSVGLGLAVYNEQFF
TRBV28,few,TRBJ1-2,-,TGTGCCAGCAGGAGTCAGGGGACCCAAAACTATGGCTACACCTTC,CASRSQGTQNYGYTF
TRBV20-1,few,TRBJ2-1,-,TGCAGTGGCCCGCGGATGGAGGGGAATGAGCAGTTCTTC,CSGPRMEGNEQFF
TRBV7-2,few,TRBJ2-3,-,TGTGCCAGCATCCGCGCAAGGGGGGTTGATACGCAGTATTTT,CASIRARGVDTQYF
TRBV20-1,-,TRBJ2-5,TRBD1,TGCAGTTCACCAGGGGGCCGGCGAGAGACCCAGTACTTC,CSSPGGRRETQYF
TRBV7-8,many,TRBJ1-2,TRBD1,TGTGCCAGCAGCTTCCGGGACAGGGACGCGGGCTACACCTTC,CASSFRDRDAGYTF
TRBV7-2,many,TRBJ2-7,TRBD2,TGTGCCAGCATCTTGGCGGTTAGCGGGAGCTCCTACGAGCAGTACTTC,CASILAVSGSSYEQYF
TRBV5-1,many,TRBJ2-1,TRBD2,TGCGCCAGCAGCTTGGAAGTTAGCGGGAGAAGTGAGGAGCAGTTCTTC,CASSLEVSGRSEEQFF
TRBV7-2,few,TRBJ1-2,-,TGTGCCAGCAGCTTAGGCCCGGAAGGGTCCTATGGCTACACCTTC,CASSLGPEGSYGYTF
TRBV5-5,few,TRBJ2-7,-,TGTGCCAGCAGCTTGGTCGACACCTACGAGCAGTACTTC,CASSLVDTYEQYF
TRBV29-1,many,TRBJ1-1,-,TGCAGCGCAAGAACTCCCGGGGGCACTGAAGCTTTCTTT,CSARTPGGTEAFF
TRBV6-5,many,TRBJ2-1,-,TGTGCCAGCAGTTCCTTGCGCGGAAGCTCCTACAATGAGCAGTTCTTC,CASSSLRGSSYNEQFF
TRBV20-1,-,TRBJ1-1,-,TGCAGTGCCAGCCATACGGGGCCACTAGAAGCTTTCTTT,CSASHTGPLEAFF
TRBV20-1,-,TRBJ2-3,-,TGCAGTGCCGCCCCCACTAGCCTCGGTGGAGATACGCAGTATTTT,CSAAPTSLGGDTQYF
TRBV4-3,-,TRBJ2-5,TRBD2,TGCGCCAGCAGCCAAGATTTGACTAGCGCAGAGACCCAGTACTTC,CASSQDLTSAETQYF
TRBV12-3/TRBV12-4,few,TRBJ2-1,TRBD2,TGTGCCAGCAGGCCTAGCGGGAGGGCCACTGAGCAGTTCTTC,CASRPSGRATEQFF
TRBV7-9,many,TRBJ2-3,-,TGTGCCAGCAGCTCAGGGACCATCACAGATACGCAGTATTTT,CASSSGTITDTQYF
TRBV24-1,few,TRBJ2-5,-,TGTGCCACCAGTGCGGATCCCAAGGAGACCCAGTACTTC,CATSADPKETQYF
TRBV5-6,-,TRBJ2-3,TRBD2,TGTGCCAGCAGCCCGACTAGCGGGAGACCTAGCACAGATACGCAGTATTTT,CASSPTSGRPSTDTQYF
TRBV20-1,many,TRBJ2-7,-,TGCAGTGCTCCAGGATCTACCTACGAGCAGTACTTC,CSAPGSTYEQYF
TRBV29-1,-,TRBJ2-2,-,TGCAGCGTTGATCGGGCAGAACAAAACGGGGAGCTGTTTTTT,CSVDRAEQNGELFF
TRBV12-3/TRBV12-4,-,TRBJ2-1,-,TGTGCCAGCAGTTTTCTCAGGGCCGACAATGAGCAGTTCTTC,CASSFLRADNEQFF
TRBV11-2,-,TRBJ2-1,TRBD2,TGTGCCAGCAACTCCGGACTAGCGGCCTACAATGAGCAGTTCTTC,CASNSGLAAYNEQFF
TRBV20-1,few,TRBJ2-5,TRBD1,TGCAGTGGGACCGGGACAGGACCCCAAGAGACCCAGTACTTC,CSGTGTGPQETQYF
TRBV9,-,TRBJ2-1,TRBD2,TGTGCCAGCGGTCGGGAGGGCCGCTACAATGAGCAGTTCTTC,CASGREGRYNEQFF
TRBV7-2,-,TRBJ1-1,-,TGTGCCAGCAGCTTGGAGACCGGCCCTGAAGCTTTCTTT,CASSLETGPEAFF
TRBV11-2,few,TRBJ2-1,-,TGTGCCAGCAGCTTATCTCTGGACGGGAGCTCCTACAATGAGCAGTTCTTC,CASSLSLDGSSYNEQFF